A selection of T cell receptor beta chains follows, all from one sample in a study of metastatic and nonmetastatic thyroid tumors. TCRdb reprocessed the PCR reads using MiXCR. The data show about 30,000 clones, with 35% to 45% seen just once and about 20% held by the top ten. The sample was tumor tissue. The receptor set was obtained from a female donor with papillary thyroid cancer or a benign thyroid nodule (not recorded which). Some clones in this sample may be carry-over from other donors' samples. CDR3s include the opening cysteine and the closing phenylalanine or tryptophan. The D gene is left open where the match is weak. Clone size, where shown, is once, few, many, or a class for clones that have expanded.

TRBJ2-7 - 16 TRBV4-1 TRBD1 CASSEESAGGSYEQYF TGCGCCAGCAGCGAGGAGAGTGCAGGGGGATCCTACGAGCAGTACTTC
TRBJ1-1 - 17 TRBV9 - CASSVESFQGSATEAFF TGTGCCAGCAGCGTAGAATCCTTTCAGGGGTCCGCGACGGAAGCTTTCTTT
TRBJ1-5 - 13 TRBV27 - CASSLSGNQPQHF TGTGCCAGCAGTTTATCGGGGAATCAGCCCCAGCATTTT
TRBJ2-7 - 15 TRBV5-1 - CASSIPGTSSYEQYF TGCGCCAGCAGCATCCCCGGGACGAGCTCCTACGAGCAGTACTTC
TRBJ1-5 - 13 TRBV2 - CASGLRSNQPQHF TGTGCCAGCGGTCTGCGTAGCAATCAGCCCCAGCATTTT
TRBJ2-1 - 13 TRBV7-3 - CASSLSQGNEQFF TGTGCCAGCAGCTTGAGTCAAGGCAATGAGCAGTTCTTC
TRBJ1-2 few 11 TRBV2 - CASSEAYGYTF TGTGCCAGCAGTGAAGCGTATGGCTACACCTTC
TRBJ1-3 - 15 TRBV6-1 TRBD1 CATWDDRDSGNTIYF TGTGCCACTTGGGACGACAGGGACTCTGGAAACACCATATATTTT
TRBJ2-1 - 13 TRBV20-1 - CSVWLAEGDEQFF TGCAGTGTGTGGCTAGCGGAGGGGGATGAGCAGTTCTTC
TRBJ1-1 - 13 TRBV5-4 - CASSLLVGAEAFF TGCGCCAGCAGCTTGTTAGTGGGAGCAGAAGCTTTCTTT
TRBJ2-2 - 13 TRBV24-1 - CATSDFGTGELFF TGTGCCACCAGTGATTTTGGTACCGGGGAGCTGTTTTTT
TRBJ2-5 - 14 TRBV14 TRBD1 CASSRLTGAETQYF TGTGCCAGCAGCCGACTAACAGGGGCCGAGACCCAGTACTTC
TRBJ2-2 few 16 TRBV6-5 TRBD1 CASSYTGTDITGELFF TGTGCCAGCAGTTACACCGGGACAGACATCACCGGGGAGCTGTTTTTT
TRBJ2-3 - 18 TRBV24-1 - CATSESPWAGVHTDTQYF TGTGCCACCAGTGAATCCCCCTGGGCAGGGGTCCACACAGATACGCAGTATTTT
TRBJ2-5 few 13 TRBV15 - CATSRDRQETQYF TGTGCCACCAGCAGAGATAGGCAGGAGACCCAGTACTTC
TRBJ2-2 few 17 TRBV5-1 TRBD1 CASSSPPGQENTGELFF TGCGCCAGCAGCTCCCCGCCGGGACAGGAGAACACCGGGGAGCTGTTTTTT
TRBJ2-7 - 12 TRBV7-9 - CASSFQGGEQYF TGTGCCAGCAGCTTCCAAGGGGGCGAGCAGTACTTC
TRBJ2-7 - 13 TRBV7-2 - CASSLERGGEQYF TGTGCCAGCAGCTTAGAAAGGGGCGGCGAGCAGTACTTC
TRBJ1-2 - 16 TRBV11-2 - CASSGMEGKNNYGYTF TGTGCCAGCAGCGGGATGGAGGGGAAAAATAACTATGGCTACACCTTC
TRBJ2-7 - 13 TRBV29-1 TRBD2 CSVERLAGGEQYF TGCAGCGTCGAAAGACTAGCGGGAGGCGAGCAGTACTTC
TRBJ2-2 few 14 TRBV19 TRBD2 CATGGGTNTGELFF TGTGCCACAGGCGGGGGGACGAACACCGGGGAGCTGTTTTTT
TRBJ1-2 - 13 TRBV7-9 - CASSPRTNYGYTF TGTGCCAGCAGCCCAAGGACCAACTATGGCTACACCTTC
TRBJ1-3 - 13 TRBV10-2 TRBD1 CASTPGQGNTIYF TGCGCCAGTACACCGGGACAGGGGAACACCATATATTTT
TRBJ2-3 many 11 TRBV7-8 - CASTTGDTQYF TGTGCCAGCACCACCGGAGATACGCAGTATTTT
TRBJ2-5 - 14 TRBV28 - CASSLEQRQETQYF TGTGCCAGCAGTTTAGAACAGCGCCAAGAGACCCAGTACTTC
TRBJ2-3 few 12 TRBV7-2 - CASSQSTDTQYF TGTGCCAGCAGCCAAAGCACAGATACGCAGTATTTT
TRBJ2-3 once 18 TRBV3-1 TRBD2 CASSHHGGSGRSTDTQYF TGTGCCAGCAGCCACCATGGGGGTAGCGGGAGATCCACGGATACGCAGTATTTT
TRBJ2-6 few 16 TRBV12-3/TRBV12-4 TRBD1 CASSGLRGPGANVLTF TGTGCCAGCAGTGGGCTCAGGGGGCCTGGGGCCAACGTCCTGACTTTC
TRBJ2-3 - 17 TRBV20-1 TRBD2 CSAIGGGLAASTDTQYF TGCAGTGCTATTGGAGGGGGACTAGCGGCTAGCACAGATACGCAGTATTTT
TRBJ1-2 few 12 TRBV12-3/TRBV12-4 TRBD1 CASSPGQYGYTF TGTGCCAGCAGTCCGGGACAGTATGGCTACACCTTC
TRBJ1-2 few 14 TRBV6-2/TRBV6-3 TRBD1 CASSKGQAADRYTF TGTGCCAGCAGCAAAGGACAGGCGGCGGATCGCTACACCTTC
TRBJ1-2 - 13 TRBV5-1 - CASSLETGYGYTF TGCGCCAGCAGCTTGGAAACAGGCTATGGCTACACCTTC
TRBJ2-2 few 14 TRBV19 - CASSPTTDTGELFF TGTGCCAGTAGTCCCACGACTGACACCGGGGAGCTGTTTTTT